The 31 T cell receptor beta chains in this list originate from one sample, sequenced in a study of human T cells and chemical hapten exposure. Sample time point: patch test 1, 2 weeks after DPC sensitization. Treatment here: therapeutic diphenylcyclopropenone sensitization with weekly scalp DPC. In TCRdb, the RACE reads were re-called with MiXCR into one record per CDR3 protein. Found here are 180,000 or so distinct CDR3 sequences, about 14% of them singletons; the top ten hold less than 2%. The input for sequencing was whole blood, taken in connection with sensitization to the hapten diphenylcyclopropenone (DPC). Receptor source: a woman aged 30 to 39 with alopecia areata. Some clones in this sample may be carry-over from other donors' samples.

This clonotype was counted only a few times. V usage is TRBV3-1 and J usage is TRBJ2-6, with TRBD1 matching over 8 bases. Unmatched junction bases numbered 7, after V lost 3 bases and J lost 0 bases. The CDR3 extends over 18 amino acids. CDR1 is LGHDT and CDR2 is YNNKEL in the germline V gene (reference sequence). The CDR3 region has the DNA TGTGCCAGCAGCCACGGACAGGGACTCAGCTCTGGGGCCAACGTCCTGACTTTC. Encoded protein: CASSHGQGLSSGANVLTF.

The CDR3 DNA sequence: TGTGCCATCACAGCTGAAAGAGAGCCAACCGGGGAGCTGTTTTTT. This gives the protein CAITAEREPTGELFF. The V call is TRBV10-3, the J call TRBJ2-2; no firm D call. Trimming cost V 7 bases and J 5 bases, with 17 bases left between them. The CDR3 has 15 amino acids. Germline CDR1 reads ENHRY; CDR2 reads SYGVKD.

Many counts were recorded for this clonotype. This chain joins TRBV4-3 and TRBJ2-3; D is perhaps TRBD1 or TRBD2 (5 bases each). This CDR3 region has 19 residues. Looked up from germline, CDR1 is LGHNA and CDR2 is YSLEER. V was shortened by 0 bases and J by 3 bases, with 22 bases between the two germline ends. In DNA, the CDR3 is TGCGCCAGCAGCCAAGATTGGGCAGGGAGAGCGTTGGGGACAGATACGCAGTATTTT. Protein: CASSQDWAGRALGTDTQYF.

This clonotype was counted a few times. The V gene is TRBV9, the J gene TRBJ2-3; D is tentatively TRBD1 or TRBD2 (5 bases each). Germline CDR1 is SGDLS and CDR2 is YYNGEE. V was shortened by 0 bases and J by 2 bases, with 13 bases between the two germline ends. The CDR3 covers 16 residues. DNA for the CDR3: TGTGCCAGCAGCGTAGCCGGGGCTGCACTCACAGATACGCAGTATTTT. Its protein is CASSVAGAALTDTQYF.

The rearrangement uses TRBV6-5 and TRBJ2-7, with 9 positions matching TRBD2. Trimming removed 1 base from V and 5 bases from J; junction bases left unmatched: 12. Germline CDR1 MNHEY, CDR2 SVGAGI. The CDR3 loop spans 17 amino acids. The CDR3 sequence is CASSYWPGSGRSDEQYF. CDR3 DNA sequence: TGTGCCAGCAGTTACTGGCCTGGAAGCGGGAGGTCGGACGAGCAGTACTTC.

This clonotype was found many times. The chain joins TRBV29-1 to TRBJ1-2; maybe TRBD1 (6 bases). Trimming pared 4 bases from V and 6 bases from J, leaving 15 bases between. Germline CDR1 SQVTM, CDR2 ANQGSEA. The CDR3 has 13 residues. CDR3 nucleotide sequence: TGCAGCGTTGTCGTGACCAGGGGAGATGGCTACACCTTC. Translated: CSVVVTRGDGYTF.

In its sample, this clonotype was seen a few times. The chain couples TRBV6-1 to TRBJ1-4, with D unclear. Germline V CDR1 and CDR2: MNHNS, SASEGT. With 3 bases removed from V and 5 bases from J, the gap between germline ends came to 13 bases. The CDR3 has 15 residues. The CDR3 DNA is TGTGCCAGCAGTGAGGGGTCCACCACGAATGAAAAACTGTTTTTT. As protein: CASSEGSTTNEKLFF.

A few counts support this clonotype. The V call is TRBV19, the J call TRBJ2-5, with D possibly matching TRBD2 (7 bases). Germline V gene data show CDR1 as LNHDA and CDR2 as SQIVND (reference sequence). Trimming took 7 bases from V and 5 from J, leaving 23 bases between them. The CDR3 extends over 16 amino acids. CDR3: CASTQAGHPRRETQYF. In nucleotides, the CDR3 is TGTGCCAGTACTCAAGCGGGACACCCTCGGAGGGAGACCCAGTACTTC. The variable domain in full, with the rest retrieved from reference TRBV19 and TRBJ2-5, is DGGITQSPKYLFRKEGQNVTLSCEQNLNHDAMYWYRQDPGQGLRLIYYSQIVNDFQKGDIAEGYSVSREKKESFPLTVTSAQKNPTAFYLCASTQAGHPRRETQYFGPGTRLLVL.

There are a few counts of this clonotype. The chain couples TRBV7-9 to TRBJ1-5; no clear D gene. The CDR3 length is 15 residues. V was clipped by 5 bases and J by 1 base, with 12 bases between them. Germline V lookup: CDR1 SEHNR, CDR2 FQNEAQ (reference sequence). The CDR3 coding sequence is TGTGCCAGCAGCACGACCGGCTTAAGCAATCAGCCCCAGCATTTT. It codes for CASSTTGLSNQPQHF. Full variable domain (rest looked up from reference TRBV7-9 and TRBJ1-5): DTGVSQNPRHKITKRGQNVTFRCDPISEHNRLYWYRQTLGQGPEFLTYFQNEAQLEKSRLLSDRFSAERPKGSFSTLEIQRTEQGDSAMYLCASSTTGLSNQPQHFGDGTRLSIL.

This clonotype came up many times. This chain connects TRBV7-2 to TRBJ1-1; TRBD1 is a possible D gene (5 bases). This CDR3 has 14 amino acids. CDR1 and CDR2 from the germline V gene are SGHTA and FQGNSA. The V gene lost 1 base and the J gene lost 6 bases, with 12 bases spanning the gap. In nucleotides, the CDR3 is TGTGCCAGCAGCTTAGGTTTGGGGGGATCTGAAGCTTTCTTT. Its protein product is CASSLGLGGSEAFF.

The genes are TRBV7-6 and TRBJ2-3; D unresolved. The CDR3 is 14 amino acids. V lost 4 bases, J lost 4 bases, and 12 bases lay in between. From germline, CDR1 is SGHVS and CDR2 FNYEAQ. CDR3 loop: CASSSGRAPDTQYF. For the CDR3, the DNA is TGTGCCAGCAGCTCCGGTAGGGCGCCAGATACGCAGTATTTT.

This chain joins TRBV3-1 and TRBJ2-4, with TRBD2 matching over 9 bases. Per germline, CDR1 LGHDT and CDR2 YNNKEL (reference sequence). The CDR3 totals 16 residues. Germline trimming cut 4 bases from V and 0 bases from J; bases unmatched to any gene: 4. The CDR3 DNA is TGTGCCAGCAGCCTGACTAGCGGCGTAGCCAAAAACATTCAGTACTTC. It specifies CASSLTSGVAKNIQYF.

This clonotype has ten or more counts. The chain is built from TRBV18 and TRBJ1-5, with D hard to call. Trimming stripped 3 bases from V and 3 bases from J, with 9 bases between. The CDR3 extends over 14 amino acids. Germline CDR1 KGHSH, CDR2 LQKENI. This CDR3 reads CASSPGRANQPQHF. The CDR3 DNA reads TGTGCCAGCTCACCGGGGAGGGCCAATCAGCCCCAGCATTTT.

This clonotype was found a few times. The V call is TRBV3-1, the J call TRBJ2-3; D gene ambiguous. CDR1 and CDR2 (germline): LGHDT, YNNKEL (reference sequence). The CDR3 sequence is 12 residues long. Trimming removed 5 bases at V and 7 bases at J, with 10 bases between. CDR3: CASSERSNTQYF. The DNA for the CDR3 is TGTGCCAGCAGCGAACGGAGTAATACGCAGTATTTT.

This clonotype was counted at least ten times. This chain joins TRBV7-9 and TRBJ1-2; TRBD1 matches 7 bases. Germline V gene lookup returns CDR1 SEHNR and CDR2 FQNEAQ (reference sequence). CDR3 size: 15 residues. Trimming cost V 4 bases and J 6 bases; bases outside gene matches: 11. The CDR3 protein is CASSSSRGWEDGYTF. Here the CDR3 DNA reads TGTGCCAGCAGCTCATCCAGGGGGTGGGAGGATGGCTACACCTTC.

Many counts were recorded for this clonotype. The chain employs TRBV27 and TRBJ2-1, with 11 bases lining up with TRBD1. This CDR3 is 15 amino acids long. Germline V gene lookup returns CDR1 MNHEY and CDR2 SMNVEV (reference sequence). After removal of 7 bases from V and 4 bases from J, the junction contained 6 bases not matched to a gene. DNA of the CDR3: TGTGCCAGCATGGCCGGGACAGGGGGGTACAATGAGCAGTTCTTC. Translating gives CASMAGTGGYNEQFF.

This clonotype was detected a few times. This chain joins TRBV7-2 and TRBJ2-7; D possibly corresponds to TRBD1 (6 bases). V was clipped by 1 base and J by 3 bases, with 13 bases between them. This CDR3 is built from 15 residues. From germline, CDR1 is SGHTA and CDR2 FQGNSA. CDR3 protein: CASSLGQGSYYEQYF. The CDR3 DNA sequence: TGTGCCAGCAGCTTAGGGCAGGGGAGTTACTACGAGCAGTACTTC.

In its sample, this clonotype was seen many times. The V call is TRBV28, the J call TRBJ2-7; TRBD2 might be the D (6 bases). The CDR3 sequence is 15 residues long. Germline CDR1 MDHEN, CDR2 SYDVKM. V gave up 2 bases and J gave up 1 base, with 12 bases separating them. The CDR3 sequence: CASSLGPGGSYEQYF. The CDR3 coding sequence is TGTGCCAGCAGTTTAGGGCCCGGAGGGTCCTACGAGCAGTACTTC.

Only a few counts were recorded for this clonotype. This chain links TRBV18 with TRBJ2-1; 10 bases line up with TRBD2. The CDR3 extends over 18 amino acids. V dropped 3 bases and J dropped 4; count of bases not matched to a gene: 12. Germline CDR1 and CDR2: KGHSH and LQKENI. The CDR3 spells CASSPQRASGSSYNEQFF. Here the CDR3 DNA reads TGTGCCAGCTCACCTCAAAGGGCTAGCGGGAGTAGTTACAATGAGCAGTTCTTC.

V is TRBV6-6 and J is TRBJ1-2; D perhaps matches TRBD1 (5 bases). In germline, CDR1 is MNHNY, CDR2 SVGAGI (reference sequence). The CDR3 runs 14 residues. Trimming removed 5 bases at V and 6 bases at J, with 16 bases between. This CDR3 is CASSPQVRAHGYTF. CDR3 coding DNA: TGTGCCAGCAGTCCACAGGTTAGGGCCCATGGCTACACCTTC.

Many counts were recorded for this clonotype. As DNA, the CDR3 is TGTGCCAGCAGCTTCGGCACCCCAGGGAATCAGCCCCAGCATTTT. Protein sequence: CASSFGTPGNQPQHF. V is TRBV7-9 and J is TRBJ1-5; tentatively, D is TRBD1 (5 bases). The CDR3 covers 15 residues. Germline assignment: CDR1 SEHNR and CDR2 FQNEAQ (reference sequence). V lost 3 bases and J 4 bases, leaving 13 bases between the germline ends.

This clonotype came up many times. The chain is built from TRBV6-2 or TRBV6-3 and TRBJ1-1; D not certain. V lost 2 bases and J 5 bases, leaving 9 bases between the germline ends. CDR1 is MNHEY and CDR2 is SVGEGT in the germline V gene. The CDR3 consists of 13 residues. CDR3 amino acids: CASSYGVGTEAFF. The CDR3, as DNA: TGTGCCAGCAGTTACGGGGTGGGGACTGAAGCTTTCTTT.

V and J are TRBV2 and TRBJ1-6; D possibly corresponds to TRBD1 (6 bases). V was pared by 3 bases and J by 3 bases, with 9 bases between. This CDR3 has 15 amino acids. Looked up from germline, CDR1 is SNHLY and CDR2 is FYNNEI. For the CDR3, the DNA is TGTGCCAGCAGTGAGCAGGGGAGCTATAATTCACCCCTCCACTTT. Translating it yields CASSEQGSYNSPLHF.

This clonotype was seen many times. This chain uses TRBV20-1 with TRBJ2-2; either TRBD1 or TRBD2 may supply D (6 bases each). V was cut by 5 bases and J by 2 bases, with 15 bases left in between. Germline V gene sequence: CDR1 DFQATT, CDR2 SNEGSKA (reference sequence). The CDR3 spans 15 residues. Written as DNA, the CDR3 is TGCAGTGCTCCTAAACAGGGAGGCAACACCGGGGAGCTGTTTTTT. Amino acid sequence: CSAPKQGGNTGELFF.

This chain's CDR3 is CASSRQGAGANVLTF. The CDR3 DNA reads as TGTGCCAGCAGCCGACAGGGGGCTGGGGCCAACGTCCTGACTTTC. The chain joins TRBV7-3 to TRBJ2-6, with 9 nucleotides matching TRBD1. Trimming cost V 5 bases and J 2 bases; bases outside gene matches: 1. The germline gives CDR1 SGHTA, CDR2 FQGTGA. The CDR3 is made up of 15 amino acids.

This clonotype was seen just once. The CDR3 here is CASRPSGGGKTGELFF. CDR3 nucleotides: TGTGCCAGCAGACCTTCGGGAGGGGGTAAAACCGGGGAGCTGTTTTTT. The genes are TRBV6-2 or TRBV6-3 and TRBJ2-2; 8 bases map to TRBD2. V trimming: 6 bases; J trimming: 5 bases; junction bases outside the gene matches: 11. This CDR3 contains 16 residues. Germline values: CDR1 MNHEY, CDR2 SVGEGT.

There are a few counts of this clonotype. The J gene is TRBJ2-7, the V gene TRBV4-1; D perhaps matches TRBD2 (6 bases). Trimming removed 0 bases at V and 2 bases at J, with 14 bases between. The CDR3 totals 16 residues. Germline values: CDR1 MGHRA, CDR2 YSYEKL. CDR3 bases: TGCGCCAGCAGCCAAGATGCCGGGAGAACCCCCTACGAGCAGTACTTC. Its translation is CASSQDAGRTPYEQYF.

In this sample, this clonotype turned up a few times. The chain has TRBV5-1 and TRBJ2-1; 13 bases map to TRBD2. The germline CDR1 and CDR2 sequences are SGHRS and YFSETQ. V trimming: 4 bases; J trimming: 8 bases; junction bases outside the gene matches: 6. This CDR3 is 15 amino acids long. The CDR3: CASSRTSGSGYEQFF. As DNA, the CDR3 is TGCGCCAGCAGCCGGACTAGCGGGAGTGGCTATGAGCAGTTCTTC.

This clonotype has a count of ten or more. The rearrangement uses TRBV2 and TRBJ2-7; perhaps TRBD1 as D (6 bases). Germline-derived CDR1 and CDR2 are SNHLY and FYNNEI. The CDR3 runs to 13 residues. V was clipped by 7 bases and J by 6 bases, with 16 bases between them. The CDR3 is CASMGARTGEQYF. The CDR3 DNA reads TGTGCCAGCATGGGGGCTAGAACAGGCGAGCAGTACTTC.

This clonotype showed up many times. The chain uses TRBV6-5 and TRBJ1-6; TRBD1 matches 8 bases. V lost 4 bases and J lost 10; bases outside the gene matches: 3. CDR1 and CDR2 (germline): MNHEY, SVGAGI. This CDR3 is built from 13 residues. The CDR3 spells CASSLDRVSPLHF. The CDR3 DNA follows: TGTGCCAGCAGTTTGGACAGGGTCTCACCCCTCCACTTT.

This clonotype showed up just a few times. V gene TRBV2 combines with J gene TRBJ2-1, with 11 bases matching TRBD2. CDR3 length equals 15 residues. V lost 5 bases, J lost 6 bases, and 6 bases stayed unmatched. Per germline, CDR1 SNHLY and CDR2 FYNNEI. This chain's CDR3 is CASSRGLADFNEQFF. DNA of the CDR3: TGTGCCAGCAGTCGGGGACTAGCGGATTTCAATGAGCAGTTCTTC.